The T cell receptor (beta chain) under discussion was sequenced for a study of T cell repertoires in cytomegalovirus infection. Study context: Recently identified HLA-C-restricted CMV epitopes and well-studied HLA-B-restricted CMV epitopes were used by the study. Carrying CMV and the relevant HLA type showed in public TCR beta signatures.

TCRdb re-called the reads with MiXCR, one entry per CDR3 protein. The profile shows about 770,000 distinct CDR3 sequences, about 28% of them singletons. This clonotype was found a few times. Its antigen is not identified. The CDR3 consists of 15 residues. Germline lookup yields CDR1 SEHNR and CDR2 FQNEAQ (reference sequence). The V gene end was trimmed by 5 bases and the J gene end by 2 bases; junction bases not matched to a gene: 8. Points from the study as a whole: Identification of carriers of CMV plus the relevant HLA was performed using cumulative public TCR beta family frequency. HLA-C-restricted CMV clonotypes gave the most frequent clonotype in two of eight donors.

V is TRBV7-9 and J is TRBJ2-7; 8 bases fit TRBD2. This clonotype was sampled from a human donor in good health (CMV status not recorded). Some clones in this sample may be carry-over from other donors' samples. Sequencing used cultured CD8+ T cells from PBMCs, obtained from culture after CMV antigen stimulation. Here the CDR3 reads CASSPAGGGPYEQYF. The CDR3 DNA reads TGTGCCAGCAGCCCCGCCGGGGGGGGACCCTACGAGCAGTACTTC.